Listed here are 24 T cell receptor beta chains from one sample, sequenced in a study of T cell changes during pregnancy in multiple sclerosis. The assay was immunoSEQ multiplex PCR, and TCRdb's table has in-frame clones only and misses some. The sample holds approximately 58,000 clones; approximately 92% are singletons and the top ten take approximately 3%. The material sequenced was peripheral blood, taken in the second trimester of pregnancy. All receptors come from a female donor in good health, enrolled as a control in a pregnancy study.

The chain joins TRBV27 to TRBJ2-1, with 9 bases identical to TRBD1. Trimming removed 6 bases from V and 7 bases from J; junction bases left unmatched: 16. The CDR3 covers 17 residues. Germline loops: CDR1 MNHEY, CDR2 SMNVEV (reference sequence). Here the CDR3 DNA reads TGTGCCAGCAGCCCCGGGAACCCAGGACAGGGGATAAATGAGCAGTTCTTC. Protein product: CASSPGNPGQGINEQFF.

This clone was found a few times. The chain employs TRBV13 and TRBJ2-1; 14 nucleotides match TRBD2. From germline, CDR1 is PRHDT and CDR2 FYEKMQ (reference sequence). The CDR3 extends over 21 amino acids. V shed 2 bases, J shed 5 bases, and the junction held 17 bases outside the gene matches. Written as DNA, the CDR3 is TGTGCCAGCAGCTTATCGACCCCGGGACTAGCGGGAGTCTTGGAAGACAATGAGCAGTTCTTC. This codes for CASSLSTPGLAGVLEDNEQFF. Drawing the rest from reference TRBV13 and TRBJ2-1, the complete variable domain is AAGVIQSPRHLIKEKRETATLKCYPIPRHDTVYWYQQGPGQDPQFLISFYEKMQSDKGSIPDRFSAQQFSDYHSELNMSSLELGDSALYFCASSLSTPGLAGVLEDNEQFFGPGTRLTVL.

This sequence joins TRBV9 and TRBJ2-5; D is uncertain. Between the trimmed V and J ends, which lost 0 bases and 4 bases, there was a span of 7 bases. From germline, CDR1 is SGDLS and CDR2 YYNGEE. CDR3 length: 13 residues. The CDR3 protein is CASSVVPGETQYF. In DNA form, the CDR3 reads TGTGCCAGCAGCGTAGTCCCAGGAGAGACCCAGTACTTC.

This rearrangement joins TRBV28 to TRBJ2-7; 7 positions match TRBD1. After removal of 6 bases from V and 4 bases from J, the junction contained 12 bases not matched to a gene. Looked up from germline, CDR1 is MDHEN and CDR2 is SYDVKM. This CDR3 comprises 15 residues. CDR3 coding DNA: TGTGCCAGCAGCCCGGGACAGCCCGGCTTGTACGAGCAGTACTTC. The encoded protein is CASSPGQPGLYEQYF.

Here the CDR3 DNA reads TGTGCCAGCAGCGTAGCTCAGGGTTTTTATGGCTACACCTTC. Translated: CASSVAQGFYGYTF. The V and J genes are TRBV9 and TRBJ1-2; possibly TRBD1 for D (5 bases). Germline-derived CDR1 and CDR2 are SGDLS and YYNGEE. V was cut by 0 bases and J by 5 bases, with 11 bases left in between. The CDR3 is 14 residues long.

This clone was picked up one time. The rearrangement uses TRBV5-5 and TRBJ2-6, with unresolved D. Deletions cut 4 bases from V and 1 base from J, with 12 bases between. Germline assignment: CDR1 SGHKS and CDR2 YYEKEE (reference sequence). There are 16 residues in the CDR3. The CDR3 DNA is TGTGCCAGCAGCCAAGATTCCGGGTCTGGGGCCAACGTCCTGACTTTC. It yields the protein CASSQDSGSGANVLTF.

This chain links TRBV5-1 with TRBJ2-3; TRBD1 agrees at 10 bases. CDR3 length: 15 residues. The V gene end was trimmed by 3 bases and the J gene end by 2 bases; junction bases not matched to a gene: 3. Germline CDR1 is SGHRS and CDR2 is YFSETQ. CDR3: CASSSGQGLTDTQYF. In nucleotides, the CDR3 is TGCGCCAGCAGCTCGGGACAGGGGCTCACAGATACGCAGTATTTT.

The rearrangement uses TRBV19 and TRBJ1-1; 7 positions agree with TRBD1. Germline assignment: CDR1 LNHDA and CDR2 SQIVND (reference sequence). CDR3 length: 16 residues. Germline trimming cut 4 bases from V and 0 bases from J; bases unmatched to any gene: 8. The CDR3 loop is CASSTRGDRLNTEAFF. The DNA for the CDR3 is TGTGCCAGTAGTACGAGAGGGGACAGACTGAACACTGAAGCTTTCTTT. The full variable domain, with the rest looked up from reference TRBV19 and TRBJ1-1, is DGGITQSPKYLFRKEGQNVTLSCEQNLNHDAMYWYRQDPGQGLRLIYYSQIVNDFQKGDIAEGYSVSREKKESFPLTVTSAQKNPTAFYLCASSTRGDRLNTEAFFGQGTRLTVV.

The genes are TRBV12-5 and TRBJ2-1; 7 nucleotides line up with TRBD1. V lost 4 bases to trimming and J lost 6 bases; unmatched junction nucleotides: 6. The CDR3 is made up of 14 amino acids. Per the germline V gene, CDR1 is LGHNT and CDR2 is FRNRAP. DNA of the CDR3: TGTGCTAGTGGTTCCGGGACAGAATTCAATGAGCAGTTCTTC. This gives the protein CASGSGTEFNEQFF.

The chain uses TRBV27 and TRBJ1-4; D perhaps matches TRBD1 (5 bases). The germline gives CDR1 MNHEY, CDR2 SMNVEV (reference sequence). The CDR3 sequence is 14 residues long. The V and J ends lost 2 bases and 9 bases respectively, with 13 bases between them. This CDR3 is CASSLRPRDQKLFF. The CDR3 bases are TGTGCCAGCAGTTTAAGGCCCAGGGATCAAAAACTGTTTTTT.

The rearrangement uses TRBV7-2 and TRBJ2-5; 8 bases align to TRBD1. The trim removed 8 bases at V and 13 bases at J, leaving 18 bases unmatched. The CDR3 spans 14 residues. Germline loops: CDR1 SGHTA, CDR2 FQGNSA. The CDR3 DNA sequence: TGTGCCAGCGAACCGCGAAACGGACAGGGTGGTTTGTACTTC. This gives the protein CASEPRNGQGGLYF.

The chain employs TRBV6-5 and TRBJ2-5, with 7 bases identical to TRBD2. Germline trimming cut 4 bases from V and 2 bases from J; bases unmatched to any gene: 7. Germline-derived CDR1 and CDR2 are MNHEY and SVGAGI. This CDR3 has 15 amino acids. CDR3 DNA sequence: TGTGCCAGCAGTTCTCGGCTAGCGGCTCAAGAGACCCAGTACTTC. The encoded protein is CASSSRLAAQETQYF.

The chain links TRBV10-3 to TRBJ2-5; TRBD2 is a possible D gene (5 bases). V lost 6 bases, J lost 5 bases, and 13 bases lay in between. The CDR3 length is 13 residues. Per germline, CDR1 ENHRY and CDR2 SYGVKD. In DNA, the CDR3 is TGTGCCATCAGCCCCGGAATAGCGGAGACCCAGTACTTC. It yields the protein CAISPGIAETQYF.

CDR3 in amino acids: CASSLYHAGEETQYF. The CDR3 DNA follows: TGTGCCAGCAGCTTATACCACGCGGGTGAAGAGACCCAGTACTTC. The V and J genes are TRBV7-3 and TRBJ2-5; D might be TRBD2 (5 bases). This CDR3 contains 15 residues. The germline CDR1 and CDR2 sequences are SGHTA and FQGTGA. Trimming removed 2 bases from V and 3 bases from J, with 13 bases in between. The variable domain in full, with the rest retrieved from reference TRBV7-3 and TRBJ2-5, is GAGVSQTPSNKVTEKGKYVELRCDPISGHTALYWYRQSLGQGPEFLIYFQGTGAADDSGLPNDRFFAVRPEGSVSTLKIQRTERGDSAVYLCASSLYHAGEETQYFGPGTRLLVL.

The chain uses TRBV4-1 and TRBJ1-2; D is possibly TRBD1 (6 bases). Germline CDR1 MGHRA, CDR2 YSYEKL. Trimming stripped 4 bases from V and 0 bases from J, with 21 bases between. The length of the CDR3 is 18 residues. The CDR3 region has the DNA TGCGCCAGCAGCCCCGCCCCGGCAGGGACATTTACTAACTATGGCTACACCTTC. It specifies CASSPAPAGTFTNYGYTF.

The CDR3 bases are TGTGCCAGCAGCCCTAACAGCTATGGCTACACCTTC. Translating it yields CASSPNSYGYTF. V and J are TRBV9 and TRBJ1-2; no clear D gene. V was cut by 4 bases and J by 4 bases, with 8 bases left in between. The CDR3 has 12 amino acids. Looked up from germline, CDR1 is SGDLS and CDR2 is YYNGEE.

The chain is built from TRBV30 and TRBJ2-3, with TRBD2 matching over 7 bases. The germline V gene encodes CDR1 GTSNPN and CDR2 SVGIG (reference sequence). The V segment lost 0 bases and the J segment 4 bases; nucleotides outside the gene matches: 1. This CDR3 comprises 13 residues. The CDR3 is CAWSVGGADTQYF. The CDR3 DNA follows: TGTGCCTGGAGTGTTGGGGGGGCAGATACGCAGTATTTT. Filled out from reference TRBV30 and TRBJ2-3, the complete variable domain reads SQTIHQWPATLVQPVGSPLSLECTVEGTSNPNLYWYRQAAGRGLQLLFYSVGIGQISSEVPQNLSASRPQDRQFILSSKKLLLSDSGFYLCAWSVGGADTQYFGPGTRLTVL.

The chain combines TRBV5-1 with TRBJ1-2; 8 bases agree with TRBD1. Germline lookup yields CDR1 SGHRS and CDR2 YFSETQ. Trimming removed 2 bases from V and 2 bases from J; junction bases left unmatched: 2. The CDR3 runs 14 residues. CDR3 in amino acids: CASSFGQGNYGYTF. The CDR3 DNA follows: TGCGCCAGCAGCTTCGGACAGGGAAACTATGGCTACACCTTC.

The chain uses TRBV14 and TRBJ2-6; D is ambiguous. Looked up from germline, CDR1 is SGHDN and CDR2 is FVKESK. Trimming cost V 8 bases and J 0 bases, with 5 bases left between them. This CDR3 contains 13 residues. The CDR3 sequence is CASGSSGANVLTF. The CDR3 DNA reads as TGTGCCAGCGGCAGCTCTGGGGCCAACGTCCTGACTTTC.

The chain combines TRBV6-1 with TRBJ2-1; unclear D gene. This CDR3 spans 13 amino acids. V dropped 6 bases and J dropped 3 bases, with 9 bases sitting between them. Per germline, CDR1 MNHNS and CDR2 SASEGT. CDR3 residues: CASSNFIYNEQFF. The CDR3 DNA is TGTGCCAGCAGCAACTTCATCTACAATGAGCAGTTCTTC.

The rearrangement links TRBV6-4 to TRBJ1-1, with no clear D. Germline values: CDR1 MRHNA, CDR2 SNTAGT. The V gene lost 4 bases and the J gene lost 5 bases, with 20 bases spanning the gap. There are 16 residues in the CDR3. CDR3 loop: CASSGVRLNRRTEAFF. CDR3 DNA sequence: TGTGCCAGCAGTGGGGTCCGACTCAACCGAAGGACTGAAGCTTTCTTT.

V is TRBV7-2 and J is TRBJ2-1, with D tentatively TRBD2 (5 bases). V was pared by 3 bases and J by 7 bases, with 10 bases between. The V gene's germline CDR1 is SGHTA and CDR2 FQGNSA. This CDR3 contains 13 residues. DNA of the CDR3: TGTGCCAGCAGCTTCGGACTGGCGAATGAGCAGTTCTTC. Translated: CASSFGLANEQFF.

This sequence joins TRBV7-3 and TRBJ2-5; TRBD2 matches 7 bases. In germline, CDR1 is SGHTA, CDR2 FQGTGA. J lost 5 bases, V lost 3 bases, and 3 bases had no gene match. The CDR3 sequence is 13 residues long. CDR3 in amino acids: CASSFKGGETQYF. The CDR3, as DNA: TGTGCCAGCAGCTTTAAGGGAGGGGAGACCCAGTACTTC.

The sample holds one count of this clone. The CDR3 nucleotides read TGCGCCAGCAGCCAAGATCCCCAGGACAGGGGCCCCTATGGCTACACCTTC. Its protein is CASSQDPQDRGPYGYTF. V gene TRBV4-1 combines with J gene TRBJ1-2, with 9 bases lining up with TRBD1. The CDR3 is 17 residues long. CDR1 is MGHRA, CDR2 YSYEKL, per germline. The J segment lost 4 bases and the V segment lost 0 bases, leaving 9 bases of the junction unmatched.